The rows below give T cell receptor beta chains drawn from one sample of a study of cytomegalovirus exposure and HLA in healthy donors. Assay: immunoSEQ multiplex PCR; the TCRdb copy retains only in-frame clones and omits some. The profile shows 69,000 or so clones, 74% of them singletons. The sequenced sample was PBMCs. These receptor sequences come from a woman in her sixties or seventies in good health and CMV-seropositive. Each CDR3 is given with its conserved first and last residue. A D gene is named only where the DNA matches it firmly. Some rows have no size entry. The others give once, few or many, or a class for an expanded clone.

V	J	size	D	DNA	CDR3
TRBV5-1	TRBJ2-7	.	TRBD1	TGCGCCAGCAGCAAAGGACAGGGGATAGACGAGCAGTACTTC	CASSKGQGIDEQYF
TRBV19	TRBJ2-1	few	TRBD2	TGTGCCAGTAGTAGCTTGGGCGCGGGAGGGTACAATGAGCAGTTCTTC	CASSSLGAGGYNEQFF
TRBV6-1	TRBJ1-5	few	TRBD1	TGTGCCAGCAGTGAAGACAGGGGGCAGCCCCAGCATTTT	CASSEDRGQPQHF
TRBV2	TRBJ2-7	.	TRBD2	TGTGCCAGCAGTGAAGGTAGTAGCGGGAGTTACGAGCAGTACTTC	CASSEGSSGSYEQYF
TRBV29-1	TRBJ2-7	.	TRBD1	TGCAGCGTTGAAGACCTCCGGGACAGGGGGATCTACGAGCAGTACTTC	CSVEDLRDRGIYEQYF
TRBV5-1	TRBJ2-1	.	TRBD2	TGCGCCAGCAGCCCCGGTTCCGGGAGGGCCTACAATGAGCAGTTCTTC	CASSPGSGRAYNEQFF
TRBV7-3	TRBJ2-1	.	.	TGTGCCAGCAGCTTAAACAGGGCCTCCTACAATGAGCAGTTCTTC	CASSLNRASYNEQFF
TRBV11-2	TRBJ2-1	.	.	TGTGCCAGCAGCTTAACGGACAGCTCCTACAATGAGCAGTTCTTC	CASSLTDSSYNEQFF
TRBV11-1	TRBJ1-1	.	TRBD1	TGTGCCAGCAGCCGATCCGGGACAGGCGGGAACACTGAAGCTTTCTTT	CASSRSGTGGNTEAFF
TRBV7-9	TRBJ2-3	.	TRBD2	TGTGCCAGCACCCGACTAGCGGGGAACCCAGATACGCAGTATTTT	CASTRLAGNPDTQYF
TRBV9	TRBJ2-3	.	.	TGTGCCAGCAGCGTAGGACATGGCGTGAGCACAGATACGCAGTATTTT	CASSVGHGVSTDTQYF
TRBV5-8	TRBJ1-1	.	.	TGTGCCAGCAGCTTCGCAGGGGCGAGAACTGAAGCTTTCTTT	CASSFAGARTEAFF
TRBV4-2	TRBJ2-7	.	TRBD1	TGTGCCAGCAGCCAAAACCCCACAGGGGGCCTGGACGAGCAGTACTTC	CASSQNPTGGLDEQYF
TRBV5-1	TRBJ1-1	few	.	TGCGCCAGCAGCTTGGGGGCAGGGAACACTGAAGCTTTCTTT	CASSLGAGNTEAFF
TRBV27	TRBJ2-7	few	.	TGTGCCAGCAGTACAGGGCCCTACGAGCAGTACTTC	CASSTGPYEQYF
TRBV2	TRBJ1-2	.	TRBD1	TGTGCCAGCAGCTCATCCGGGACAGGGGTTAACTATGGCTACACCTTC	CASSSSGTGVNYGYTF
TRBV7-9	TRBJ2-7	few	.	TGTGCCAGCAGCTTAGAACTGACAGGAGCCTACGAGCAGTACTTC	CASSLELTGAYEQYF
TRBV11-2	TRBJ1-2	.	.	TGTGCCAGCAGCTTACTCGGCTATGGCTACACCTTC	CASSLLGYGYTF
TRBV2	TRBJ1-6	.	.	TGTGCCAGCAGACCAGATAATTCACCCCTCCACTTT	CASRPDNSPLHF
TRBV7-3	TRBJ2-7	.	TRBD1	TGTGCCAGCAGCCTGGACAGGGGTAACGAGCAGTACTTC	CASSLDRGNEQYF
TRBV18	TRBJ2-5	.	TRBD1	TGTGCCAGCTCACCGGGACAGGGAGTTAAGGGGTCCCAGTACTTC	CASSPGQGVKGSQYF
TRBV5-1	TRBJ2-7	.	.	TGCGCCAGCAGCCTTGGCCCGACAGCCTCCTACGAGCAGTACTTC	CASSLGPTASYEQYF
TRBV5-4	TRBJ2-5	.	TRBD2	TGTGCCAGCCAGAGGGGAGGGCTGCGAGAGACCCAGTACTTC	CASQRGGLRETQYF
TRBV12-5	TRBJ1-1	.	.	TGTGCTAGTGCCCCTATGCGAGGGAACACTGAAGCTTTCTTT	CASAPMRGNTEAFF
TRBV10-3	TRBJ1-1	.	.	TGTGCCATCAGTGAAGTGGGGGGTACCACTGAAGCTTTCTTT	CAISEVGGTTEAFF
TRBV29-1	TRBJ1-3	.	.	TGCAGCGTTGAGGCAGGGTCTGGAAACACCATATATTTT	CSVEAGSGNTIYF
TRBV7-9	TRBJ1-5	.	.	TGTGCCAGCAGTGAGTCAAACAGCAATCAGCCCCAGCATTTT	CASSESNSNQPQHF
TRBV7-9	TRBJ1-2	.	.	TGTGCCACCGGGAGGGACAACTATGGCTACACCTTC	CATGRDNYGYTF
TRBV7-9	TRBJ2-2	.	TRBD2	TGTTCCAGCAGCTTAGTTCCAGCGGGGGGCGGAAACACCGGGGAGCTGTTTTTT	CSSSLVPAGGGNTGELFF
TRBV7-9	TRBJ2-2	.	TRBD1	TGTTCCAGCAGCTTTCCGCCGGGACAGCATTACACCGGGGAGCTGTTTTTT	CSSSFPPGQHYTGELFF
TRBV2	TRBJ1-4	.	.	TGTGCCAGCAGATGGACACCTAATGAAAAACTGTTTTTT	CASRWTPNEKLFF
TRBV5-1	TRBJ1-1	.	.	TGCGCCAGCAGAGGGGTTAAGGTTATTGAAGCTTTCTTT	CASRGVKVIEAFF
TRBV18	TRBJ2-1	.	TRBD2	TGTGCCAGCTCACCGGGACTATACAATGAGCAGTTCTTC	CASSPGLYNEQFF
TRBV19	TRBJ2-2	.	.	TGTGCCAGTAGGTTTGAGGGCAACACCGGGGAGCTGTTTTTT	CASRFEGNTGELFF
TRBV7-9	TRBJ1-1	.	.	TGTGCCAGCAACCCCGGGGAGGCACGCGGAGCTTTCTTT	CASNPGEARGAFF
TRBV7-3	TRBJ1-1	.	TRBD1	TGTGCCAGCAGCCCTACAGGGGGAACTGAAGCTTTCTTT	CASSPTGGTEAFF
TRBV29-1	TRBJ2-5	.	.	TGCAGCGTTGTTCGGACAGTCCAAGAGGCCCAGTACTTC	CSVVRTVQEAQYF
TRBV30	TRBJ1-2	.	TRBD1	TGTGCCTGGAGTTCCCCTCCCCCAAGGGGGCATGGCTACACCTTC	CAWSSPPPRGHGYTF
TRBV30	TRBJ2-1	.	TRBD2	TGTGCCTGGAGTGTCTGGGGACTAGAGGGAAACAATGAGCAGTTCTTC	CAWSVWGLEGNNEQFF
TRBV30	TRBJ1-5	.	.	TGTGCCTGGAGCCCTAAGGGGCCCACAGATCAGCCCCAGCATTTT	CAWSPKGPTDQPQHF
TRBV4-2	TRBJ2-1	.	TRBD2	TGTGCCAGCAGTAGCGGGGGCGGTGACAATGAGCAGTTCTTC	CASSSGGGDNEQFF
TRBV7-2	TRBJ1-3	.	.	TGTGCCAGCAGCTTAGGGACAAGCTCTGGAAACACCATATATTTT	CASSLGTSSGNTIYF
TRBV7-6	TRBJ1-1	.	.	TGTGCCAGCAGCTTACTCCCGGGGGTAGGTGCTGGCACTGAAGCTTTCTTT	CASSLLPGVGAGTEAFF
TRBV30	TRBJ2-2	once	.	TGTGCCTGGAGACTCGGACAGACCACCGGGGAGCTGTTTTTT	CAWRLGQTTGELFF
TRBV30	TRBJ1-1	.	.	TGTGCCTGGGAAAAAAACAGGGCTGAAGCTTTCTTT	CAWEKNRAEAFF
TRBV5-1	TRBJ2-1	once	TRBD2	TGCGCCAGCAGCTTGGAAGGGGAACGGCGGGGGTTGGATGAGCAGTTCTTC	CASSLEGERRGLDEQFF
TRBV4-1	TRBJ2-7	few	.	TGCGCCAGCAGCCCTAACAGGGAATACGAGCAGTACTTC	CASSPNREYEQYF
TRBV5-6	TRBJ2-7	.	TRBD2	TGTGCCAGCAGCTTGGGTCTTTTCGGGGGGTTGGAAAACGAGCAGTACTTC	CASSLGLFGGLENEQYF
TRBV6-1	TRBJ2-7	.	.	TGTGCCAGCAGTGGCCGGGAGTTCGAGCAGTACTTC	CASSGREFEQYF
TRBV29-1	TRBJ2-5	.	.	TGCAGCGTTGAATTCGGTTCAGAGACCCAGTACTTC	CSVEFGSETQYF
TRBV30	TRBJ1-5	.	.	TGTGCCTGGAGTGTTCCAGGGTCTGGGTGGCCCCAGCATTTT	CAWSVPGSGWPQHF
TRBV10-3	TRBJ2-7	few	.	TGTGCCACCTGGGAGGACAGGCGCTCCTACGAGCAGTACTTC	CATWEDRRSYEQYF
TRBV30	TRBJ1-1	.	.	TGTGCCTGGAGTGTACAGAGGAACACTGAAGCTTTCTTT	CAWSVQRNTEAFF
TRBV7-6	TRBJ2-2	.	TRBD2	TGTGCCAGCAGCTTATCTAGCGGGGGGGCCGGGGAGCTGTTTTTT	CASSLSSGGAGELFF
TRBV23-1	TRBJ1-2	.	.	TGCGCCAGCAGTGGGGCCAGCCTTAACTATGGCTACACCTTC	CASSGASLNYGYTF